The rows below give T cell receptor beta chains drawn from one sample of a study of T cell responses to AZD1222 COVID-19 vaccine. Sequenced by immunoSEQ multiplex PCR; TCRdb stores in-frame clones only, minus some. The profile covers around 100,000 clones, with about nine tenths appearing a single time and more than 1.5% taken by the ten largest. The sequences come from peripheral blood, collected on day 0 of AZD1222 vaccination. The source of these receptors is an adult in good health. The CDR3 runs from the conserved cysteine through the conserved F or W. Fields, in order: V gene, J gene, CDR3 protein.

>TRBV7-9|TRBJ1-3
CASRPGHTVGNTIYF
>TRBV30|TRBJ2-7
CAWSVMGSAGGYEQYF
>TRBV28|TRBJ1-6
CASSIDNSPLHF
>TRBV20-1|TRBJ2-7
CSAVPLAAVDF
>TRBV7-9|TRBJ2-2
CASSFPSGRVGTGELFF
>TRBV9|TRBJ1-2
CASSHPPRGGDYGYTF
>TRBV3-1/TRBV3-2|TRBJ2-7
CASSQGDPGWGLYEQYF
>TRBV5-1|TRBJ1-5
CASSLAALGGNQPQHF
>TRBV10-3|TRBJ1-5
CAISGEVAGYSNQPQHF
>TRBV5-1|TRBJ1-4
CASSLAGGDEKLFF
>TRBV4-1|TRBJ1-1
CASSPSQGTGMGTEAFF
>TRBV19|TRBJ1-4
CASRTTRGAEKLFF
>TRBV5-1|TRBJ1-2
CASSLAGRDEYGYTF
>TRBV7-3|TRBJ2-1
CATSAGNEQFF
>TRBV15|TRBJ1-5
CATSVMGSNQPQHF
>TRBV12-3/TRBV12-4|TRBJ1-1
CASSPHGTEAFF
>TRBV27|TRBJ2-4
CASSFVGAENIQYF